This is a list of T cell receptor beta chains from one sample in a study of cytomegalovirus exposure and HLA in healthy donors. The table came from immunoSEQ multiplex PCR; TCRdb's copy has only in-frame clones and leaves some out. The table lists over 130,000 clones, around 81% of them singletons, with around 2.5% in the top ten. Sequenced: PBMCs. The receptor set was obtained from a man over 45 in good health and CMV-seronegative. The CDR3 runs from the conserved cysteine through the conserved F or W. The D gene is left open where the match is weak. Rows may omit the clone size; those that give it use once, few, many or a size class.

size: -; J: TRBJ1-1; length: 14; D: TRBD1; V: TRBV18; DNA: TGTGCCAGCTCACCTTCAGGGGGGAACACTGAAGCTTTCTTT; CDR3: CASSPSGGNTEAFF
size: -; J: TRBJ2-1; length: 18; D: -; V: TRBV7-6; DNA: TGTGCCAGCAGCTTAGTTGGGTCGGGGGAGATGCGTTACAATGAGCAGTTCTTC; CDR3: CASSLVGSGEMRYNEQFF
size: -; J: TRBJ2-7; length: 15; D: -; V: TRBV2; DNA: TGTGCCAGCAGTCCTGGGGGGACTCGTTCCTACGAGCAGTACTTC; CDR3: CASSPGGTRSYEQYF
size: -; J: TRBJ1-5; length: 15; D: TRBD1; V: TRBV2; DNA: TGTGCCAGCAGTCCGGACAGGGGCGACAATCAGCCCCAGCATTTT; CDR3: CASSPDRGDNQPQHF
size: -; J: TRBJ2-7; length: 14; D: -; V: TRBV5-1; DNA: TGCGCCAGCAGCCCTGAGACGGGGGACTACGAGCAGTACTTC; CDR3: CASSPETGDYEQYF
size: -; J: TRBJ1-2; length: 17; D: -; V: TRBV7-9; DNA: TGTGCCAGCAGCTTAGCGGGGGGAGGACATGCTAACTATGGCTACACCTTC; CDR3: CASSLAGGGHANYGYTF
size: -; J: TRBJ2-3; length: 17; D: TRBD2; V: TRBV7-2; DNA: TGTGCCAGCAGCCAAAAGGCGGGAGGGCCTAAGGGGGATACGCAGTATTTT; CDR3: CASSQKAGGPKGDTQYF
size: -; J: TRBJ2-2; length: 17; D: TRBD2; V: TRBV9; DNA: TGTGCCAGCAGCCCCTTCCGGACTAGCGGGAGTGGCGGGGAGCTGTTTTTT; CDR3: CASSPFRTSGSGGELFF
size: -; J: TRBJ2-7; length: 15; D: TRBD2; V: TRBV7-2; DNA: TGTGCCAGCAGCCCCGGGACTAGCGGAATCTACGAGCAGTACTTC; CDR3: CASSPGTSGIYEQYF
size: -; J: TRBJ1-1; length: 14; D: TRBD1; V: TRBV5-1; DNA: TGCGCCAGCAGCTTGGCAGGGGGCTTCACTGAAGCTTTCTTT; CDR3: CASSLAGGFTEAFF
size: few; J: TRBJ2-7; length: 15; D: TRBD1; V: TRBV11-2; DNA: TGTGCCAGCAGCCCCGATTTGGACAGGAACTACGAGCAGTACTTC; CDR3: CASSPDLDRNYEQYF
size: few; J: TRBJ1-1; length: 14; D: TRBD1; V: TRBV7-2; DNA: TGTGCCAGCAGCTTCAGGACAGGGGAGACTGAAGCTTTCTTT; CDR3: CASSFRTGETEAFF
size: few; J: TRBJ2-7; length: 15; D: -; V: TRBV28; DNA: TGTGCCAGCAGTAAAATGGGGGGGCAGTCCTACGAGCAGTACTTC; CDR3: CASSKMGGQSYEQYF
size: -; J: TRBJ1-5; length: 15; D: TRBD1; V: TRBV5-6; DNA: TGTGCCAGCAGCAGGACAGGCGGGGACGGTCAGCCCCAGCATTTT; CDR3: CASSRTGGDGQPQHF
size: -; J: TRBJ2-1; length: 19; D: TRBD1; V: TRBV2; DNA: TGTGCCAGCAGGAAAGGGACAGGGGTCGGGGGCAGCTCCTACAATGAGCAGTTCTTC; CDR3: CASRKGTGVGGSSYNEQFF
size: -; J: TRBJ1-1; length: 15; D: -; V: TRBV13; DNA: TGTGCCAGCAGCCCCCGAGGACAGCTGGGGACTGAAGCTTTCTTT; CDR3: CASSPRGQLGTEAFF
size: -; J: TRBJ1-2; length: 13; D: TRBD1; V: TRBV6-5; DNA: TGTGCCAGCCGTTCAGGGGGATACTATGGCTACACCTTC; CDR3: CASRSGGYYGYTF
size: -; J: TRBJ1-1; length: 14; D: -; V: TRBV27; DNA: TGTGCCAGCAGTTTACGGAGGATTAACACTGAAGCTTTCTTT; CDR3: CASSLRRINTEAFF
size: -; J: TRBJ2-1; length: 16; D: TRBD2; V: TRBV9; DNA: TGTGCCAGCAGCCCCCGACTAGCGGACTCCTACAATGAGCAGTTCTTC; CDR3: CASSPRLADSYNEQFF
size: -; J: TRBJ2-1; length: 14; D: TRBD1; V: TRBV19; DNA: TGTGCCAGTGGAGACAGGGAGTCCTACAATGAGCAGTTCTTC; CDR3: CASGDRESYNEQFF
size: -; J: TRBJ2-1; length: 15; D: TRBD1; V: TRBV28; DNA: TGTGCCAGCAGTTTAGTGACAGGGGTTTTGGATGAGCAGTTCTTC; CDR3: CASSLVTGVLDEQFF
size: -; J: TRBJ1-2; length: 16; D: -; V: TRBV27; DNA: TGTGCCAGCAGTTTCGGGTCCGCGGGCTCGGTGGATGGCTACACCTTC; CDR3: CASSFGSAGSVDGYTF
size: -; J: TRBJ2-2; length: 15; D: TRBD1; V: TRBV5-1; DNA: TGCGCCAGCAGCACCGGGACAGGGGACACCGGGGAGCTGTTTTTT; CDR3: CASSTGTGDTGELFF
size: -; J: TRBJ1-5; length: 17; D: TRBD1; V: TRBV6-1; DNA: TGTGCCAGCAGTGGCGGGATACCGGACAGGGCCAATCAGCCCCAGCATTTT; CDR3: CASSGGIPDRANQPQHF
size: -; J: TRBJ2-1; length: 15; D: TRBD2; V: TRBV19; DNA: TGTGCCAGTAGTATCACGAGCGGGAGTGTGAATGAGCAGTTCTTC; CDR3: CASSITSGSVNEQFF
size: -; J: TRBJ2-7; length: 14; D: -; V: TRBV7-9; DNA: TGTGCCAGCAGCTCTCTAGCGAACTCCTACGAGCAGTACTTC; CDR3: CASSSLANSYEQYF
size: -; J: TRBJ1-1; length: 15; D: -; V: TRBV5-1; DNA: TGCGCCAGCAGCTTGGGAACAGGTCTGAACACTGAAGCTTTCTTT; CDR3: CASSLGTGLNTEAFF
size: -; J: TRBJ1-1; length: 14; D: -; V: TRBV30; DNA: TGTGCCTCGATCCCCTTCAGGGATGGCACTGAAGCTTTCTTT; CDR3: CASIPFRDGTEAFF
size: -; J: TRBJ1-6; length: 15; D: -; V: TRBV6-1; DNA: TGTGCCAGCAGCGCCGGGAGGTGGGTGAATTCACCCCTCCACTTT; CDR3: CASSAGRWVNSPLHF
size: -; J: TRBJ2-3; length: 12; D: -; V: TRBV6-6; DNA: TGTGCCAGCACTACTTACACAGATACGCAGTATTTT; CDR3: CASTTYTDTQYF
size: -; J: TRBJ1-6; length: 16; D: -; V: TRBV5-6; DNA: TGTGCCAGCAGCTTGGGGACAGACCCATATAATTCACCCCTCCACTTT; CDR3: CASSLGTDPYNSPLHF